The clone carrying this T cell receptor beta chain was counted once. These data are taken from a study of shared clonotypes between healthy human individuals. Profiled with immunoSEQ multiplex PCR; TCRdb holds only in-frame clones, not every one. Among around 1.1 million clones listed, around 82% were seen once. The CDR3 is 15 amino acids. Germline V CDR1 and CDR2: SGHAT, FQNNGV. Trimming pared 0 bases from V and 4 bases from J, leaving 12 bases between. This clonotype was obtained from a man aged 18 to 29 in good health. Some clones in this sample may be carry-over from other donors' samples. The chain employs TRBV11-2 and TRBJ1-1; D gene ambiguous. Sequences were obtained from memory CD4+ T cells from PBMCs. The subset is: CD45RA-negative fraction. The CDR3 protein is CASSLDYLGFTEAFF. CDR3 nucleotides: TGTGCCAGCAGCTTAGACTACTTGGGGTTCACTGAAGCTTTCTTT.